This T cell receptor beta chain was captured in a study of cytomegalovirus exposure and HLA in healthy donors. The CDR3 runs 17 residues. The V gene end was trimmed by 1 base and the J gene end by 3 bases; junction bases not matched to a gene: 7. The germline CDR1 and CDR2 sequences are SGHNT and YYREEE (reference sequence). 13 Jbeta primers and 60 Vbeta primers were used for the PCR. Libraries were prepared by immunoSEQ multiplex PCR; TCRdb keeps only in-frame clonotypes and omits some of them. The table shows around 85,000 clones, with about 78% occurring only once. Study-wide findings and caveats: Rare TCR sequences dominated, though some public TCRs recurred in many donors.

A word on this clone: Its specificity is unknown.

The sequencing input was PBMCs. The clonotype originates from a male donor in good health and CMV-seronegative. The chain uses TRBV5-4 and TRBJ2-3; 11 nucleotides agree with TRBD2. The CDR3 spells CASSLRLAGGRTDTQYF. Written as DNA, the CDR3 is TGTGCCAGCAGCTTGAGGCTAGCGGGAGGTAGAACAGATACGCAGTATTTT.